The clone carrying this T cell receptor beta chain was recorded only once. This sample is part of a study of control samples from healthy donors and cancer patients. Generated by immunoSEQ multiplex PCR, the TCRdb table keeps only in-frame clones and is missing some. The sample yields about 120,000 clones, 80% to 90% seen once. This CDR3 region has 14 residues. The ends lost 5 bases at V and 4 bases at J; junction bases unmatched: 1. Germline CDR1 is KGHSH and CDR2 is LQKENI. The specimen sequenced was PBMCs. The chain uses TRBV18 and TRBJ2-1; 11 bases align to TRBD2. This TCR was sampled from a woman between 45 and 65 years old with colorectal cancer. CDR3 amino acids: CASSTSGGYNEQFF. In DNA form, the CDR3 reads TGTGCCAGCTCAACTAGCGGGGGATACAATGAGCAGTTCTTC.